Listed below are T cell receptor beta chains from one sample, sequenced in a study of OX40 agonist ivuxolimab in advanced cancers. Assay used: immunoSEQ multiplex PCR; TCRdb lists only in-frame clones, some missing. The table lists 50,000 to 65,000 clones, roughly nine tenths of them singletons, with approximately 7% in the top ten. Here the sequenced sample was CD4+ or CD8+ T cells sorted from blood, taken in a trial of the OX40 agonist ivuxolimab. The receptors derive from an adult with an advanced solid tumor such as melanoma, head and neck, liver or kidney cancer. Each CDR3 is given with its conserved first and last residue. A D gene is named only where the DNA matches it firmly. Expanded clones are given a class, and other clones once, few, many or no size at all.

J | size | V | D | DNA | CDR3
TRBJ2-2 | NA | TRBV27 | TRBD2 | TGTGCCAGCAGTCGGGGGCGGGGGGCGAACACCGGGGAGCTGTTTTTT | CASSRGRGANTGELFF
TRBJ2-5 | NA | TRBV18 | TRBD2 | TGTGCCAGCTCAGTCCTACTAGCGGGGGGCCAAGAGACCCAGTACTTC | CASSVLLAGGQETQYF
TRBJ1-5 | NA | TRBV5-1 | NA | TGCGCCAGCAGCTCCCACCCAGGGGGCAATCAGCCCCAGCATTTT | CASSSHPGGNQPQHF
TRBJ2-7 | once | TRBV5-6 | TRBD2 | TGTGCCAGCAGCTTGTACGGGACTAGCGGTCTCTACGAGCAGTACTTC | CASSLYGTSGLYEQYF
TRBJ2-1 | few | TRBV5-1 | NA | TGCGCCAGCTCCAGCAGGCGGGGCGGATACAATGAGCAGTTCTTC | CASSSRRGGYNEQFF
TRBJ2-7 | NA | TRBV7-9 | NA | TGTGCCAGCAGCTTAAGCAGGGAATCCTACGAGCAGTACTTC | CASSLSRESYEQYF
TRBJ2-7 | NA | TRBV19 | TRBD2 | TGTGCCAGTAGTGTGGGACTAGACTCCTACGAGCAGTACTTC | CASSVGLDSYEQYF
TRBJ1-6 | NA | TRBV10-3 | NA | TGTGCCATCAGTGAGTCGTGGGGAACAGGCACTTCACCCCTCCACTTT | CAISESWGTGTSPLHF
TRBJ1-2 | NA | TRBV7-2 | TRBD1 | TGTGCCAGCAGCTTAGGACAGGGCGGCTATGGCTACACCTTC | CASSLGQGGYGYTF
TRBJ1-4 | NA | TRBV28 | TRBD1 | TGTGCCAGCAGTTCCCCACAGGGGACTAATGAAAAACTGTTTTTT | CASSSPQGTNEKLFF
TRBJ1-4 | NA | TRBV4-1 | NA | TGCGCCAGCAGCCAAGAAGGAGTTAATGAAAAACTGTTTTTT | CASSQEGVNEKLFF
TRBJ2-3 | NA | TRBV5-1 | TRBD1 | TGCGCCAGCAGCTTGGCATCGATAGGACAGGGAGGAGATACGCAGTATTTT | CASSLASIGQGGDTQYF
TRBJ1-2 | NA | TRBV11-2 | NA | TGTGCCAGCAGTCGACACGGCGCCGGGGCGTATGGCTACACCTTC | CASSRHGAGAYGYTF
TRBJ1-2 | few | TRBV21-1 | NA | TGTGCCATCTTCCATATCCGGGACAGGGCTAACTATGGCTACACCTTC | CAIFHIRDRANYGYTF
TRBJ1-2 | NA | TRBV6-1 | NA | TGTGCCAGCAGTGAAATCGGACAGCTAACAGCTAACTATGGCTACACCTTC | CASSEIGQLTANYGYTF
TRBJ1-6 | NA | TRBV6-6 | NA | TGTGCCAGCAGTTACCTCGGGCCGGGTGTCAATTCACCCCTCCACTTT | CASSYLGPGVNSPLHF
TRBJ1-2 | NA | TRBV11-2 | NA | TGTGCCAGCAGCTCTATCCGGGCTAAACGGGGTTATGGCTACACCTTC | CASSSIRAKRGYGYTF
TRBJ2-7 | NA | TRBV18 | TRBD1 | TGTGCCAGCTCACCACCGAGGCGGACAGGGGTGGACGAGCAGTACTTC | CASSPPRRTGVDEQYF
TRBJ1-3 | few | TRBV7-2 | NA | TGTGCCAGCAGCTTAGTTGGAAACACCATATATTTT | CASSLVGNTIYF
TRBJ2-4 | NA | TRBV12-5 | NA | TGTGCTAGTGGTTTGGTAGGGCGTGGTCTAGCCAAAAACATTCAGTACTTC | CASGLVGRGLAKNIQYF
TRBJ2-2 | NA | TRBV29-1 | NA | TGCAGCGTTGAAGAGGTGGGCTTCCCACCCGGGGAGCTGTTTTTT | CSVEEVGFPPGELFF
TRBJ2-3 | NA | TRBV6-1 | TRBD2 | TGTGCCAGCAGTGGGACTAGCGGGGGGTTCATCGCAGATACGCAGTATTTT | CASSGTSGGFIADTQYF
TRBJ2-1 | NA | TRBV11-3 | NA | TGTGCCAGCAGCTTAGAGTCTGCGAACAATGAGCAGTTCTTC | CASSLESANNEQFF
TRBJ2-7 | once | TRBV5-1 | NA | TGCGCCAGCAGCTTGGACAGGAGCTCCTACGAGCAGTACTTC | CASSLDRSSYEQYF
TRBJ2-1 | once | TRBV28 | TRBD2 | TGTGCCAGCAGTTTGGCGGGGGGGATAGTCAATGAGCAGTTCTTC | CASSLAGGIVNEQFF
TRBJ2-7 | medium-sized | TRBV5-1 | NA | TGCGCCAGCAGAGTAGGGCTAGCTGTTTGGTACGAGCAGTACTTC | CASRVGLAVWYEQYF
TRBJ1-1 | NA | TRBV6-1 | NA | TGTGCCAGCAGAGGGCGGATGAACACTGAAGCTTTCTTT | CASRGRMNTEAFF
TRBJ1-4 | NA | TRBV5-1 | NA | TGCGCCAGCAGCTTGTATCCGTTGAGGGACTCTAATGAAAAACTGTTTTTT | CASSLYPLRDSNEKLFF
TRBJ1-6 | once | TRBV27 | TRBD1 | TGTGCCAGCAGTACCGGACAGGGTAGATATAATTCACCCCTCCACTTT | CASSTGQGRYNSPLHF
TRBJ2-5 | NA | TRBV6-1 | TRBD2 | TGTGCCAGCAGTGTAATACGACTAGCGGGGGAGGAGACCCAGTACTTC | CASSVIRLAGEETQYF
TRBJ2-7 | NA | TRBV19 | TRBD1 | TGTGCCAGTAGTATATACTCGACAGGGGGGGTCGAGCAGTACTTC | CASSIYSTGGVEQYF
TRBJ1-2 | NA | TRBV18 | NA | TGTGCCAGCTCATCTAACAATAGAGGACAAGGGGGAAATGGCTACACCTTC | CASSSNNRGQGGNGYTF
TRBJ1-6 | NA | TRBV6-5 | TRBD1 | TGTGCCAGCAGTCGATCGACAGGGGTGAATTCACCCCTCCACTTT | CASSRSTGVNSPLHF
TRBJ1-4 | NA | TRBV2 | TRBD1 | TGTGCCAGCAGTGAAGCAGGACAGGGGTTTGGAAAACTGTTTTTT | CASSEAGQGFGKLFF
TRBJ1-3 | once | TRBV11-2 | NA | TGTGCCAGCAGCCCTAGATATGGGTCGAGCGCCTCTGGAAACACCATATATTTT | CASSPRYGSSASGNTIYF